This entry is about one TCR beta chain. CDR3 length equals 14 residues. V was pared by 4 bases and J by 6 bases, with 6 bases of the junction left unmatched. Germline CDR1 and CDR2: SGHAT and FQDESV (reference sequence). This entry comes from a study of blood T cell repertoires in COVID-19. Sequenced by immunoSEQ multiplex PCR; TCRdb stores in-frame clones only, minus some. There are over 70,000 clones in the sample; around 90% occur only once, and around 4.1% lies in the top ten. The chain uses TRBV11-1 and TRBJ1-2, with 9 bases matching TRBD1. The sequence was obtained from a woman of 80 years or more with active or convalescent COVID-19. Sequenced material: peripheral blood. CDR3 residues: CASSWRQGEDGYTF. The CDR3 nucleotides read TGTGCCAGCAGCTGGAGACAGGGGGAGGATGGCTACACCTTC.